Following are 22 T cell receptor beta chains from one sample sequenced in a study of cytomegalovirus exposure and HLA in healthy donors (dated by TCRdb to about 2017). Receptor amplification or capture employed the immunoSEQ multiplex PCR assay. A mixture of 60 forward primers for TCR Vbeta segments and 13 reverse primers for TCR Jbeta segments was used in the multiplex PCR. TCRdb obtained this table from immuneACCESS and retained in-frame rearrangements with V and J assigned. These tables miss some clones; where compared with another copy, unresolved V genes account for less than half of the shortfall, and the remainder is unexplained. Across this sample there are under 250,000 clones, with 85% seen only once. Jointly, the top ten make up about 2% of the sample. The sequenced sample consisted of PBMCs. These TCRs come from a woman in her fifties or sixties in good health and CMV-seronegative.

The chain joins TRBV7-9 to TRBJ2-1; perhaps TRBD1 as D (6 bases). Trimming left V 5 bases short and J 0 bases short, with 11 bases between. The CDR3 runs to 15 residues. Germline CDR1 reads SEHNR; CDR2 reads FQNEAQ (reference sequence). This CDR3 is CASSEEGGSYNEQFF. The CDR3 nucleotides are TGTGCCAGCAGCGAAGAAGGGGGCTCCTACAATGAGCAGTTCTTC. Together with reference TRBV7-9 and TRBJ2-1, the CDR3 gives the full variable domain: DTGVSQNPRHKITKRGQNVTFRCDPISEHNRLYWYRQTLGQGPEFLTYFQNEAQLEKSRLLSDRFSAERPKGSFSTLEIQRTEQGDSAMYLCASSEEGGSYNEQFFGPGTRLTVL.

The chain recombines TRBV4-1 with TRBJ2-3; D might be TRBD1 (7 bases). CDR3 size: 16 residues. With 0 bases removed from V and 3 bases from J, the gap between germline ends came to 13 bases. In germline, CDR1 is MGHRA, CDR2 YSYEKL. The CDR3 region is CASSQDAGQSTDTQYF. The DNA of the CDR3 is TGCGCCAGCAGCCAAGATGCGGGACAGTCTACAGATACGCAGTATTTT.

CDR3 protein: CASSLLPRVEAEQYF. DNA of the CDR3: TGCGCCAGCAGCTTACTACCCAGGGTTGAGGCCGAGCAGTACTTC. The chain couples TRBV5-1 to TRBJ2-7; D is perhaps TRBD1 (5 bases). In germline, CDR1 is SGHRS, CDR2 YFSETQ. Trimming pared 2 bases from V and 6 bases from J, leaving 18 bases between. The CDR3 sequence is 15 residues long.

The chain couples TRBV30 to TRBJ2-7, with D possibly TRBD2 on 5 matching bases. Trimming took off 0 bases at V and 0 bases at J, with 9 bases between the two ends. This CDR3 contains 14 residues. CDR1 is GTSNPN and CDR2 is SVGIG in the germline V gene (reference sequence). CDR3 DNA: TGTGCCTGGAGTGTAGGAGGTACCTCCTACGAGCAGTACTTC. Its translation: CAWSVGGTSYEQYF.

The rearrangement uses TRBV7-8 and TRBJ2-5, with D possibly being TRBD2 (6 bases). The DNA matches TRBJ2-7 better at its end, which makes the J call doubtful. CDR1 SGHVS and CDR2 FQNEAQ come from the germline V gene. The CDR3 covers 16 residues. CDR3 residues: CASSSSRGSGSYEQYF. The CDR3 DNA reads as TGTGCCAGCAGCTCCTCGCGGGGCAGCGGTTCCTACGAGCAGTACTTC.

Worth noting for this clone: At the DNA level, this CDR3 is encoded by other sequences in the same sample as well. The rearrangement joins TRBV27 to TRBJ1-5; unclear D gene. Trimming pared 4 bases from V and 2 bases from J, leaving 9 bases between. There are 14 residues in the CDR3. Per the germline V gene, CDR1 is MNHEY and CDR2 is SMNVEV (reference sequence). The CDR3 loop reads CASSSGVGNQPQHF. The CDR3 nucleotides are TGTGCCAGCAGTTCCGGGGTGGGCAATCAGCCCCAGCATTTT.

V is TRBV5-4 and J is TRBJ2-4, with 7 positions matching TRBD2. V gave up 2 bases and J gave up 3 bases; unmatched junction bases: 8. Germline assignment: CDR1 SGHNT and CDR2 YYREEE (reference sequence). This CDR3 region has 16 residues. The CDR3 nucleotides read TGTGCCAGCAGCTTAACGGCGGGAGTTGGCAAAAACATTCAGTACTTC. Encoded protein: CASSLTAGVGKNIQYF.

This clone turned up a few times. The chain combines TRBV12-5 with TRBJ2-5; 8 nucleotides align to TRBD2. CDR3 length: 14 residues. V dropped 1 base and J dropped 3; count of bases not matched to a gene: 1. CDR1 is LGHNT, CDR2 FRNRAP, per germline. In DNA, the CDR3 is TGTGCTAGTGGTTTGGGAGCGGGAGAAGAGACCCAGTACTTC. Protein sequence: CASGLGAGEETQYF.

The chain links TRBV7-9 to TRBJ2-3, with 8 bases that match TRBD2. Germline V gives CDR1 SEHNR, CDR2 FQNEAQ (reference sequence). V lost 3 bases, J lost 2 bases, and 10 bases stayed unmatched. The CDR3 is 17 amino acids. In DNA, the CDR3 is TGTGCCAGCAGCTTTAATAGACCAGCGGGGGTCACAGATACGCAGTATTTT. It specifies CASSFNRPAGVTDTQYF. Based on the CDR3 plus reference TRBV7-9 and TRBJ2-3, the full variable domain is DTGVSQNPRHKITKRGQNVTFRCDPISEHNRLYWYRQTLGQGPEFLTYFQNEAQLEKSRLLSDRFSAERPKGSFSTLEIQRTEQGDSAMYLCASSFNRPAGVTDTQYFGPGTRLTVL.

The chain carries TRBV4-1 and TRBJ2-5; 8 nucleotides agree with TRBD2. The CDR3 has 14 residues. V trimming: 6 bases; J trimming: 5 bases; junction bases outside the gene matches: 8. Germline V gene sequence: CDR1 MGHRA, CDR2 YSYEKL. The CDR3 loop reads CASSPPPGGETQYF. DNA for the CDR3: TGCGCCAGCAGTCCCCCACCGGGGGGGGAGACCCAGTACTTC.

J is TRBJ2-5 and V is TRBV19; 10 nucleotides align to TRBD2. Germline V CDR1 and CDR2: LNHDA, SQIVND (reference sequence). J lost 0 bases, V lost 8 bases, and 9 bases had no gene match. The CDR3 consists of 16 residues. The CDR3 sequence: CASRPDGLADQETQYF. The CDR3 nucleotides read TGTGCCAGTCGGCCCGACGGACTAGCGGACCAAGAGACCCAGTACTTC.

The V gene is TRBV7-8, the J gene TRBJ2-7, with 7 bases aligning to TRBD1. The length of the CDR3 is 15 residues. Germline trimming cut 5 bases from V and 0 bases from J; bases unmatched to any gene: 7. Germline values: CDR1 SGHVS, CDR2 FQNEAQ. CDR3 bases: TGTGCCAGCAGCATTTACCGGGACAGCTCCTACGAGCAGTACTTC. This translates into CASSIYRDSSYEQYF.

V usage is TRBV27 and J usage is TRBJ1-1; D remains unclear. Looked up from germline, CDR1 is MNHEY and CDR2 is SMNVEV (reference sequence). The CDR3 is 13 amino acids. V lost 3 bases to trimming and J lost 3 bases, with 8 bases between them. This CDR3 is CASSFTEDTEAFF. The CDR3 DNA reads TGTGCCAGCAGTTTCACAGAAGACACTGAAGCTTTCTTT.

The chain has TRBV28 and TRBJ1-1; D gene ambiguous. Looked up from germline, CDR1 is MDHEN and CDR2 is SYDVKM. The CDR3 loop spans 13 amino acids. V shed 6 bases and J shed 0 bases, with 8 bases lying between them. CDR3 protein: CASSFRLNTEAFF. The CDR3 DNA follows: TGTGCCAGCAGCTTCAGGCTGAACACTGAAGCTTTCTTT.

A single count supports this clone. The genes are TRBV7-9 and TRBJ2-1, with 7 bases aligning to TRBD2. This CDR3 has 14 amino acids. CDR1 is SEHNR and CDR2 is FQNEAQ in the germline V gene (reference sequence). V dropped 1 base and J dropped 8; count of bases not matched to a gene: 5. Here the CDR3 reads CASSLGTRSHEQFF. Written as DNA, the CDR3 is TGTGCCAGCAGCTTAGGGACTAGATCCCATGAGCAGTTCTTC.

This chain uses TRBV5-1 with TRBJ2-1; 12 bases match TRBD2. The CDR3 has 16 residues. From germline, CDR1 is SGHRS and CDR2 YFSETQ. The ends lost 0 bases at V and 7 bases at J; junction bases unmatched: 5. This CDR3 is CASSLETSGSGNEQFF. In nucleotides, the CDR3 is TGCGCCAGCAGCTTGGAGACTAGCGGGAGTGGAAATGAGCAGTTCTTC.

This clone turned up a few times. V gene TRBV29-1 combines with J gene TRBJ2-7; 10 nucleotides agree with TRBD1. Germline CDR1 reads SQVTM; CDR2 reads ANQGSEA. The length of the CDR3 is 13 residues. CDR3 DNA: TGCAGTGCTTCGGGACAGGGGCTTTACGAGCAGTACTTC. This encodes CSASGQGLYEQYF.

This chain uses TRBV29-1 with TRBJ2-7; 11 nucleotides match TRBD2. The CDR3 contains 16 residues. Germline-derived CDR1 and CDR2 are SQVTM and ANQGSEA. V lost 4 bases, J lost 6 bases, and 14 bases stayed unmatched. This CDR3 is CSVGGKIAGGLAEQYF. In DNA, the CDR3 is TGCAGCGTTGGTGGGAAGATAGCGGGAGGGCTGGCCGAGCAGTACTTC.

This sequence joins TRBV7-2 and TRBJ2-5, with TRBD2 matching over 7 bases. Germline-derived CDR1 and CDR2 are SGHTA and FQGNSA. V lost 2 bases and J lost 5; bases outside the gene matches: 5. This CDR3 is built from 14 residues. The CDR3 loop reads CASSLQGGLETQYF. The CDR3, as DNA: TGTGCCAGCAGCTTACAGGGAGGGTTGGAGACCCAGTACTTC.

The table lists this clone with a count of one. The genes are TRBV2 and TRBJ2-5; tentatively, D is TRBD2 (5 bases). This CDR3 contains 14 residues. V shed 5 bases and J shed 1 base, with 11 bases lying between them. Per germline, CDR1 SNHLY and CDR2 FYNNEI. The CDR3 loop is CASSRLTSQETQYF. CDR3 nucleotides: TGTGCCAGCAGTAGACTAACGAGCCAAGAGACCCAGTACTTC.

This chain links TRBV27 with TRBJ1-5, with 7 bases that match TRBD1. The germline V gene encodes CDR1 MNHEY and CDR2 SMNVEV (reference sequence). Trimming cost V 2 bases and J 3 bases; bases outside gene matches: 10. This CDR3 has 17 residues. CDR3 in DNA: TGTGCCAGCAGTTTAAGGGCCTATCAGGGGGTCAATCAGCCCCAGCATTTT. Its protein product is CASSLRAYQGVNQPQHF.

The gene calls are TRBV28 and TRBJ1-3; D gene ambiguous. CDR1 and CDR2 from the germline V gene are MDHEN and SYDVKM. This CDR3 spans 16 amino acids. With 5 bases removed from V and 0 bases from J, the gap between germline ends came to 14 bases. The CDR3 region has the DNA TGTGCCAGCAGTGCCGGGATCCCTCCCTCTGGAAACACCATATATTTT. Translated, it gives CASSAGIPPSGNTIYF. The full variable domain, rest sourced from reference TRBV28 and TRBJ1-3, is DVKVTQSSRYLVKRTGEKVFLECVQDMDHENMFWYRQDPGLGLRLIYFSYDVKMKEKGDIPEGYSVSREKKERFSLILESASTNQTSMYLCASSAGIPPSGNTIYFGEGSWLTVV.